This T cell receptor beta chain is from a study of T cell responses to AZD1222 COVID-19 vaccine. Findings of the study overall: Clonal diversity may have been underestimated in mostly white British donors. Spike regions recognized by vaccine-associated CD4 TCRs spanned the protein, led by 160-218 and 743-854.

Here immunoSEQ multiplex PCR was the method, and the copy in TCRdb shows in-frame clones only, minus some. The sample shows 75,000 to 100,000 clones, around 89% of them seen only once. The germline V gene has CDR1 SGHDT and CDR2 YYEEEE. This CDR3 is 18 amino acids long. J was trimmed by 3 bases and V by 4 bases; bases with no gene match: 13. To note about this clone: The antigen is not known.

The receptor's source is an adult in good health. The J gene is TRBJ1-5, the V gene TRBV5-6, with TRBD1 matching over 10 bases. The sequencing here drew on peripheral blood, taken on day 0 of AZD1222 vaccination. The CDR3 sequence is CASSPSRDRGLNNQPQHF. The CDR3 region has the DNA TGTGCCAGCAGCCCTAGCCGGGACAGGGGTTTAAACAATCAGCCCCAGCATTTT. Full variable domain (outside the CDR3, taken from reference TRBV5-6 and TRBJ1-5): DAGVTQSPTHLIKTRGQQVTLRCSPKSGHDTVSWYQQALGQGPQFIFQYYEEEERQRGNFPDRFSGHQFPNYSSELNVNALLLGDSALYLCASSPSRDRGLNNQPQHFGDGTRLSIL.